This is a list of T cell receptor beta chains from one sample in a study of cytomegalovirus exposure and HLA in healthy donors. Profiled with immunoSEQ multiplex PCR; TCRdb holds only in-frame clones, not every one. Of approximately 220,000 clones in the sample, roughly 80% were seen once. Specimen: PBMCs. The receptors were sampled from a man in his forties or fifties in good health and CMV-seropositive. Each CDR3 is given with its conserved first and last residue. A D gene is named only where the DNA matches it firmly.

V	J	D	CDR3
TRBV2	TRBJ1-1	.	CASRKGHQNTEAFF
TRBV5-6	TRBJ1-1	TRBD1	CASSRSPGQLNTEAFF
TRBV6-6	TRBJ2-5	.	CASSLPVAAEETQYF
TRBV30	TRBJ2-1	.	CAWRGISGGEQFF
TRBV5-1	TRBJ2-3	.	CASSLGQTTQADTQYF
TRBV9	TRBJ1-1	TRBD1	CASSVEGRGRTEAFF
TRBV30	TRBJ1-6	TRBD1	CASHRGFGSPLHF
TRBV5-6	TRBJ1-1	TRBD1	CASSPGQGRTEAFF
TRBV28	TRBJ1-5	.	CASIYDRLSNQPQHF
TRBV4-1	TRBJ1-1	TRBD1	CASSQGTGVVNTEAFF
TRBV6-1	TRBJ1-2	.	CASSDPQTGGYTF
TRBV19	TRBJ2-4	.	CASSLPRSTGAKNIQYF
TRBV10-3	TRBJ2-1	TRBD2	CAISESGAGGRGEQFF
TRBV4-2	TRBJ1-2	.	CASSQDGRGVEGNGYTF